A single sample is the source of the 11 T cell receptor beta chains below, sequenced in a study of blood T cell repertoires in COVID-19. Assay used: immunoSEQ multiplex PCR; TCRdb lists only in-frame clones, some missing. The sample holds roughly 200,000 clones, about 85% seen once. Sequencing was carried out using peripheral blood. Receptor source: a person between 65 and 79 years old with COVID-19, enrolled during active disease.

Remarks on this clone: The sample contains more than one DNA sequence encoding this CDR3. J is TRBJ2-7 and V is TRBV4-3; D remains ambiguous. The CDR3 sequence is 13 residues long. The germline V gene has CDR1 LGHNA and CDR2 YSLEER. The V and J ends lost 1 base and 3 bases respectively, with 7 bases between them. The CDR3 DNA follows: TGCGCCAGCAGCCAAGGGCTAGACTACGAGCAGTACTTC. Translated: CASSQGLDYEQYF.

The CDR3 sequence: CATSKGSGAHGELFF. The CDR3 DNA reads TGTGCCACCAGCAAAGGCTCTGGGGCGCACGGGGAGCTGTTTTTT. The genes are TRBV15 and TRBJ2-2; possible D gene TRBD1, 5 bases. This CDR3 contains 15 residues. Germline CDR1 reads LNHNV; CDR2 reads YYDKDF (reference sequence). With 4 bases removed from V and 7 bases from J, the gap between germline ends came to 16 bases.

This chain joins TRBV9 and TRBJ2-3; 7 bases align to TRBD2. Germline CDR1 SGDLS, CDR2 YYNGEE. The CDR3 is 17 amino acids. V trimming: 0 bases; J trimming: 7 bases; junction bases outside the gene matches: 14. DNA for the CDR3: TGTGCCAGCAGCGTAGCGCGCGGGCGGGAGCTGAGAAATACGCAGTATTTT. It encodes CASSVARGRELRNTQYF.

The chain couples TRBV19 to TRBJ1-3, with TRBD1 identical over 8 bases. Germline lookup yields CDR1 LNHDA and CDR2 SQIVND (reference sequence). Trimming cost V 3 bases and J 0 bases; bases outside gene matches: 1. There are 15 residues in the CDR3. The CDR3 is CASSIGTGSGNTIYF. The CDR3 DNA sequence: TGTGCCAGTAGTATCGGGACAGGCTCTGGAAACACCATATATTTT.

In this sample, this clone turned up once. The chain uses TRBV3-1 (or the pseudogene TRBV3-2) and TRBJ2-3; no clear D. Per germline, CDR1 LGHDT and CDR2 YNNKEL (reference sequence). V lost 5 bases to trimming and J lost 0 bases, with 3 bases between them. The CDR3 has 12 residues. CDR3 protein: CASSSSTDTQYF. The DNA of the CDR3 is TGTGCCAGCAGCTCTAGCACAGATACGCAGTATTTT.

The V and J genes are TRBV6-6 and TRBJ2-3; D ambiguous. The CDR3 length is 15 residues. Looked up from germline, CDR1 is MNHNY and CDR2 is SVGAGI (reference sequence). V was trimmed by 5 bases and J by 1 base, leaving 13 bases between them. For the CDR3, the DNA is TGTGCCAGCAGTATCGACAATGGTGGCACAGATACGCAGTATTTT. Residues: CASSIDNGGTDTQYF.

The chain links TRBV5-1 to TRBJ1-5; D uncertain. The V end lost 8 bases, the J end lost 0 bases, and 15 bases lay between the germline ends. Germline-derived CDR1 and CDR2 are SGHRS and YFSETQ. The CDR3 is made up of 15 amino acids. CDR3 loop: CARPRAEYSNQPQHF. The CDR3 DNA is TGCGCCAGACCGAGGGCAGAATATAGCAATCAGCCCCAGCATTTT.

V usage is TRBV5-6 and J usage is TRBJ2-1, with TRBD1 matching 9 bases. With 3 bases clipped from V and 7 bases from J, the junction kept 8 bases outside the gene matches. The CDR3 length is 15 residues. Germline CDR1 reads SGHDT; CDR2 reads YYEEEE. Here the CDR3 reads CASSWPGTGKNEQFF. In DNA, the CDR3 is TGTGCCAGCAGCTGGCCCGGGACAGGGAAAAATGAGCAGTTCTTC.

About this clone itself: The sample holds other DNA sequences that translate to the same CDR3. The J gene is TRBJ2-1, the V gene TRBV6-2 or TRBV6-3; no reliable D call. Germline V gene data show CDR1 as MNHEY and CDR2 as SVGEGT. V was trimmed by 3 bases and J by 10 bases, leaving 10 bases between them. This CDR3 is built from 12 residues. CDR3 residues: CASSYPPSEQFF. The CDR3 DNA sequence: TGTGCCAGCAGTTATCCCCCCTCCGAGCAGTTCTTC.

The CDR3 is CASSQPRGRDGQAYEQYF. The CDR3 nucleotides are TGCGCCAGCAGTCAGCCGCGTGGGAGAGACGGACAGGCCTACGAGCAGTACTTC. The chain joins TRBV23-1 to TRBJ2-7, with 7 bases lining up with TRBD1. TRBV23-1 is noted as an ORF with a role that remains uncertain. V shed 3 bases and J 2 bases; nucleotides not matched to a gene: 16. The CDR3 runs to 18 residues.

The chain employs TRBV5-1 and TRBJ2-1; 11 nucleotides line up with TRBD2. The CDR3 sequence is 17 residues long. Germline-derived CDR1 and CDR2 are SGHRS and YFSETQ. The ends lost 2 bases at V and 6 bases at J; junction bases unmatched: 10. The CDR3 DNA sequence: TGCGCCAGCAGCTTTAGGACTAGCGGGCTGTCGGTCAATGAGCAGTTCTTC. Translating gives CASSFRTSGLSVNEQFF.